The 26 T cell receptor beta chains below all came from one sample that was sequenced in a study of T cells in women clearing cervical HPV infection (dated by TCRdb to the late 2010s). The library was made by the immunoSEQ multiplex PCR assay. TCRdb stores this immuneACCESS table with in-frame sequences only. Part of the clones is absent; in the studies checked, under half of the shortfall reflects unresolved V genes, and no reason is known for the rest. This sample's listing comprises more than 40,000 clones. Of the sample, approximately 1% is held by the ten largest clones. The sample comprised blood buffy coat. Receptors originate from a woman aged 18-70 years with a cervical HPV16 infection that either progressed to CIN3+ or cleared (not recorded which).

Details on this clone: The read finishes 3 residues shy of the CDR3 end, and the germline J gene is used to complete it. The chain uses TRBV2 and TRBJ2-1; 9 bases are a match to TRBD2. This CDR3 is built from 16 residues. J lost 3 bases, V lost 6 bases, and 9 bases had no gene match. CDR1 and CDR2 from the germline V gene are SNHLY and FYNNEI. CDR3 amino acids: CASSEFSGGYYNEQFF. The sequenced CDR3 bases are TGTGCCAGCAGCGAATTTAGCGGGGGATACTACAATGAG.

In the case of this clone: The read ends 3 residues before the CDR3 terminus; that terminus is restored from the germline J gene. This chain joins TRBV11-2 and TRBJ2-3; possible D gene TRBD1, 6 bases. Germline CDR1 reads SGHAT; CDR2 reads FQNNGV. This CDR3 contains 14 residues. Trimming pared 5 bases from V and 2 bases from J, leaving 11 bases between. The covered CDR3 bases are TGTGCCAGCAGCCCGGACAGATACACAGATACG. Protein product: CASSPDRYTDT. From start to end, the CDR3 is CASSPDRYTDTQYF.

Comment on this clone: The read ends 3 residues early relative to the CDR3; the germline J gene fills the gap. The V and J genes are TRBV2 and TRBJ2-1; weak D call: TRBD1 (5 bases). The CDR3 sequence is 13 residues long. The germline V gene has CDR1 SNHLY and CDR2 FYNNEI. V was trimmed by 3 bases and J by 8 bases, leaving 11 bases between them. CDR3 sequence reads: CASSDRVKDEQFF. The sequenced part of the CDR3 DNA is TGTGCCAGCAGTGACAGGGTAAAGGATGAG.

The CDR3 is CASSLVQGAAQPQHF. The sequenced part of the CDR3 DNA is TGTGCCAGCAGCTTAGTACAGGGGGCTGCTCAGCCC. This chain links TRBV7-6 with TRBJ1-5, with 9 positions matching TRBD1. The read ends 3 residues before the CDR3 terminus; that terminus is restored from the germline J gene. The CDR3 runs 15 residues. V was clipped by 1 base and J by 6 bases; unmatched bases: 4. The germline V gene encodes CDR1 SGHVS and CDR2 FNYEAQ.

Regarding this clone: With the read ending 3 residues before the CDR3 end, the germline J gene is used to fill in that end. This chain uses TRBV11-2 with TRBJ2-3; 7 bases are a match to TRBD1. The length of the CDR3 is 13 residues. Germline loops: CDR1 SGHAT, CDR2 FQNNGV. V lost 6 bases and J lost 5; bases outside the gene matches: 5. The CDR3 bases that were read are TGTGCCAGCAGAGAGGGGGCCTTAGATACG. Protein sequence: CASREGALDT. The full-length CDR3 reads as CASREGALDTQYF.

On this clone: Read coverage stops 3 residues before the CDR3 terminus; the germline J gene supplies the remainder. The chain uses TRBV9 and TRBJ2-7, with TRBD1 matching over 9 bases. Trimming took 0 bases from V and 5 from J; bases not matched to a gene: 6. The CDR3 contains 15 residues. The germline V gene has CDR1 SGDLS and CDR2 YYNGEE. The sequenced CDR3 bases are TGTGCCAGCAGCGTAGGGATGGGACAGGGTAACGAG. Protein sequence: CASSVGMGQGNE. The CDR3 in full is CASSVGMGQGNEQYF.

On this clone itself: Read sequence stops 3 residues before the CDR3 end, and the germline J gene provides the missing end. The chain carries TRBV11-2 and TRBJ2-5; D is possibly TRBD2 (6 bases). The CDR3 totals 15 residues. The ends were cut back, 5 bases at V and 4 bases at J, with 17 bases in the middle. Per germline, CDR1 SGHAT and CDR2 FQNNGV. CDR3 sequence reads: CASSQSYMGGETQYF. The sequenced CDR3 bases are TGTGCCAGCAGCCAGTCATATATGGGGGGAGAGACC. Filled out from reference TRBV11-2 and TRBJ2-5, the complete variable domain reads EAGVAQSPRYKIIEKRQSVAFWCNPISGHATLYWYQQILGQGPKLLIQFQNNGVVDDSQLPKDRFSAERLKGVDSTLKIQPAKLEDSAVYLCASSQSYMGGETQYFGPGTRLLVL.

As for this clone: The CDR3 end is not reached by the read, which stops 3 residues before it; the germline J gene fills it in. The chain is built from TRBV9 and TRBJ1-1, with D possibly TRBD1 on 5 matching bases. There are 15 residues in the CDR3. Trimming removed 4 bases from V and 1 base from J, with 14 bases in between. Germline V lookup: CDR1 SGDLS, CDR2 YYNGEE. The CDR3 sequence: CASSPQGSGNTEAFF. The sequenced CDR3 bases are TGTGCCAGCAGCCCTCAGGGTTCGGGGAACACTGAA.

As concerns this clone: The CDR3 goes on 3 residues after the read ends, and that part is filled in from the germline J gene. This chain uses TRBV5-6 with TRBJ2-7; 7 nucleotides agree with TRBD1. This CDR3 is 13 amino acids long. V trimming: 2 bases; J trimming: 2 bases; junction bases outside the gene matches: 1. Germline V gives CDR1 SGHDT, CDR2 YYEEEE. CDR3 in amino acids: CASSFGTAYEQYF. Partial CDR3 DNA: TGTGCCAGCAGCTTTGGGACAGCCTACGAG. The whole variable domain, filled in from reference TRBV5-6 and TRBJ2-7, reads DAGVTQSPTHLIKTRGQQVTLRCSPKSGHDTVSWYQQALGQGPQFIFQYYEEEERQRGNFPDRFSGHQFPNYSSELNVNALLLGDSALYLCASSFGTAYEQYFGPGTRLTVT.

With regard to this clone: The sequence runs out 3 residues before the end of the CDR3; the remainder is reconstructed from the germline J gene. This rearrangement joins TRBV5-4 to TRBJ2-7; D remains unclear. Trimming removed 4 bases at V and 4 bases at J, with 15 bases between. The CDR3 totals 14 residues. Germline CDR1 reads SGHNT; CDR2 reads YYREEE (reference sequence). Incomplete CDR3 DNA: TGTGCCAGCAGCCAAAAGGGTGGGTGGTACGAG. As protein: CASSQKGGWYE. The entire CDR3 reads CASSQKGGWYEQYF.

To note about this clone: The read ends 3 residues before the CDR3 terminus; that terminus is restored from the germline J gene. The chain employs TRBV19 and TRBJ1-2, with 7 bases matching TRBD1. This CDR3 is built from 14 residues. From germline, CDR1 is LNHDA and CDR2 SQIVND (reference sequence). CDR3 in amino acids: CASKGQLLTKGYTF. Partial CDR3 DNA: TGTGCCAGTAAGGGACAGCTCCTTACTAAAGGC.

Comments on this clone: The read ends 3 residues shy of where the CDR3 ends; the end is completed using the germline J gene. V and J are TRBV5-6 and TRBJ2-1, with a tentative D call TRBD1 (6 bases). Germline CDR1 is SGHDT and CDR2 is YYEEEE. The ends were cut back, 4 bases at V and 8 bases at J, with 16 bases in the middle. CDR3 length equals 14 residues. The CDR3 bases that were read are TGTGCCAGCAGCGGGGCCGGGACAAAGGATGAG. It yields the protein CASSGAGTKDE. The full CDR3 sequence reads CASSGAGTKDEQFF.

Concerning this clone: The read comes to an end 3 residues before the CDR3 does, leaving the germline J gene to fill in the end. The chain combines TRBV2 with TRBJ2-1, with 7 bases fitting TRBD1. V was pared by 10 bases and J by 3 bases, with 6 bases of the junction left unmatched. Germline CDR1 reads SNHLY; CDR2 reads FYNNEI. The CDR3 totals 13 residues. The covered CDR3 bases are TGTGCCACCCAGGGGGTGTTCTACAATGAG. This gives the protein CATQGVFYNE. The CDR3, in full, reads CATQGVFYNEQFF.

Comment on this clone: The read ends 3 residues shy of where the CDR3 ends; the end is completed using the germline J gene. The chain uses TRBV5-6 and TRBJ2-7; perhaps TRBD2 as D (5 bases). The germline CDR1 and CDR2 sequences are SGHDT and YYEEEE. V lost 6 bases to trimming and J lost 0 bases, with 10 bases between them. The CDR3 covers 13 residues. The CDR3 here is CASMRTDSYEQYF. CDR3 DNA, as far as it was read: TGTGCCAGCATGAGGACTGACTCCTACGAG.

Turning to this clone: The CDR3 end is not reached by the read, which stops 3 residues before it; the germline J gene fills it in. The chain joins TRBV2 to TRBJ2-2; 9 positions match TRBD1. This CDR3 spans 16 amino acids. CDR1 and CDR2 (germline): SNHLY, FYNNEI. V trimming: 6 bases; J trimming: 1 base; junction bases outside the gene matches: 6. The CDR3 spells CASSPQGARNTGELFF. CDR3 DNA (partial): TGTGCCAGCAGCCCACAGGGGGCGCGGAACACCGGGGAG.

Incomplete CDR3 DNA: TGTGCCACGGGACAGGGAGGTTCAACTAATGAAAAA. Its translation is CATGQGGSTNEK. The complete CDR3 protein is CATGQGGSTNEKLFF. V usage is TRBV28 and J usage is TRBJ1-4; 9 bases are a match to TRBD1. With the read ending 3 residues before the CDR3 end, the germline J gene is used to fill in that end. CDR1 is MDHEN, CDR2 SYDVKM, per germline. J gave up 0 bases and V 10 bases, and 6 bases lay outside the gene matches. The CDR3 loop spans 15 amino acids.

Comments on this clone: The sequence runs out 3 residues before the end of the CDR3; the remainder is reconstructed from the germline J gene. The chain combines TRBV2 with TRBJ2-7; 9 bases fit TRBD2. The CDR3 covers 15 residues. The germline gives CDR1 SNHLY, CDR2 FYNNEI. The V segment lost 0 bases and the J segment 6 bases; nucleotides outside the gene matches: 6. CDR3 region: CASSEARGLASEQYF. CDR3 DNA (partial): TGTGCCAGCAGTGAAGCGAGAGGACTAGCGTCCGAG. Full variable domain (missing parts from reference TRBV2 and TRBJ2-7): EPEVTQTPSHQVTQMGQEVILRCVPISNHLYFYWYRQILGQKVEFLVSFYNNEISEKSEIFDDQFSVERPDGSNFTLKIRSTKLEDSAMYFCASSEARGLASEQYFGPGTRLTVT.

Concerning this clone: The read terminates 3 residues ahead of where the CDR3 ends, so the germline J gene completes it. The V and J genes are TRBV5-1 and TRBJ2-1; D is possibly TRBD2 (6 bases). V was shortened by 4 bases and J by 8 bases, with 16 bases between the two germline ends. This CDR3 spans 14 amino acids. Germline CDR1 is SGHRS and CDR2 is YFSETQ. CDR3 sequence: CASSPQSSSDEQFF. Partial CDR3 DNA: TGCGCCAGCAGCCCGCAGTCATCTAGCGATGAG.

As for this clone: The read gets to within 3 residues of the CDR3 end, and the germline J gene fills in the rest. This sequence joins TRBV20-1 and TRBJ2-4, with D maybe TRBD1 (6 bases). The CDR3 runs 15 residues. Germline lookup yields CDR1 DFQATT and CDR2 SNEGSKA (reference sequence). Trimming took 2 bases from V and 1 from J, leaving 12 bases between them. CDR3 amino acids: CSARLGTSAKNIQYF. The covered CDR3 bases are TGCAGTGCTAGACTCGGGACATCGGCCAAAAACATT.

In regard to this clone: The CDR3 end falls 3 residues outside the read, so it is completed with the germline J gene. This chain joins TRBV7-8 and TRBJ1-2, with D perhaps TRBD1 (6 bases). The CDR3 consists of 14 residues. V lost 2 bases, J lost 2 bases, and 9 bases lay in between. CDR1 is SGHVS, CDR2 FQNEAQ, per germline. CDR3 in amino acids: CASSLNRANYGYTF. Incomplete CDR3 DNA: TGTGCCAGCAGCTTAAACAGGGCGAACTATGGC.

Turning to this clone: Sequencing ends 3 residues short of the CDR3 end; the germline J gene provides the rest. This chain joins TRBV6-2 or TRBV6-3 and TRBJ1-2; D may be TRBD1 (6 bases). Germline CDR1 MNHEY, CDR2 SVGEGT. Trimming cost V 5 bases and J 4 bases, with 14 bases left between them. This CDR3 has 14 amino acids. The sequenced part of the CDR3 DNA is TGTGCCAGCAGTGCGTGGGGGCCATCCTATGGC. This codes for CASSAWGPSYG. The CDR3 reads in full as CASSAWGPSYGYTF.

With regard to this clone: The read terminates 3 residues before the CDR3 end, so the remaining end is supplied by the germline J gene. The chain has TRBV19 and TRBJ2-2, with D unclear. The CDR3 contains 14 residues. The germline V and J ends were trimmed by 5 bases and 3 bases, with 10 bases remaining between them. Germline assignment: CDR1 LNHDA and CDR2 SQIVND (reference sequence). The sequenced CDR3 bases are TGTGCCAGTAGTCTAGGCGTGGACACCGGGGAG. Translated: CASSLGVDTGE. The full CDR3 reads CASSLGVDTGELFF.

A note on this clone: Coverage ceases 3 residues before the CDR3 finishes, and the germline J gene fills in the end. V and J are TRBV5-1 and TRBJ1-1; the D is unclear. Trimming left V 1 base short and J 2 bases short, with 12 bases between. The CDR3 is 15 amino acids. Germline loops: CDR1 SGHRS, CDR2 YFSETQ. Here the CDR3 reads CASSLSTAENTEAFF. The CDR3 DNA, read in part, is TGCGCCAGCAGCTTGAGCACAGCCGAAAACACTGAA.

For this clone: The sample has other DNA sequences that encode this CDR3 too. The CDR3 loop reads CASSIRQGADTQYF. The CDR3 DNA, read in part, is TGTGCCAGTAGTATAAGACAGGGAGCAGATACG. The genes are TRBV19 and TRBJ2-3; TRBD1 aligns across 7 bases. Read coverage stops 3 residues before the CDR3 terminus; the germline J gene supplies the remainder. The trim removed 2 bases at V and 4 bases at J, leaving 3 bases unmatched. The CDR3 length is 14 residues. Germline values: CDR1 LNHDA, CDR2 SQIVND (reference sequence).

In regard to this clone: The CDR3 goes on 3 residues after the read ends, and that part is filled in from the germline J gene. The chain uses TRBV5-8 and TRBJ2-3, with D perhaps matching TRBD2 (5 bases). The CDR3 has 14 amino acids. Trimming removed 2 bases from V and 1 base from J, with 8 bases in between. Germline values: CDR1 SGHTS, CDR2 YDEGEE. The CDR3 loop reads CASSFYGGTDTQYF. The CDR3 DNA, read in part, is TGTGCCAGCAGCTTTTACGGGGGCACAGATACG.

Worth noting for this clone: The CDR3 end is not reached by the read, which stops 3 residues before it; the germline J gene fills it in. This chain uses TRBV20-1 with TRBJ1-4; 7 bases map to TRBD1. The CDR3 extends over 14 amino acids. V gave up 3 bases and J gave up 4 bases; unmatched junction bases: 5. CDR1 is DFQATT, CDR2 SNEGSKA, per germline (reference sequence). CDR3 sequence reads: CSASSTGSNEKLFF. Partial CDR3 DNA: TGCAGTGCTAGTTCGACAGGGAGTAATGAAAAA.